The 12 T cell receptor beta chains below all came from one sample that was sequenced in a study of breast tumors, draining lymph nodes, adjacent tissues. TCRdb ran MiXCR on the multiplex PCR reads and lists one entry per CDR3 protein. The repertoire has 270,000 or so distinct CDR3 sequences, about 30% of them found once; the top ten carry over 0.95%. Axillary draining lymph nodes of breast cancer patients supplied the node samples. The source material was axillary lymph node tissue. Every receptor here comes from a female donor with breast cancer. Some clones in this sample may be carry-over from other donors' samples.

This clonotype was observed a handful of times. One base away lies a much larger clone, so this may be a sequencing read error. This chain uses TRBV12-5 with TRBJ1-2, with D tentatively TRBD1 (6 bases). From germline, CDR1 is LGHNT and CDR2 FRNRAP. This CDR3 has 16 residues. Trimming took 11 bases from V and 8 from J, leaving 30 bases between them. The CDR3 reads CAGASPPPTGSRGYTF. The CDR3 coding sequence is TGTGCTGGTGCTTCCCCCCCGCCAACAGGGTCTCGGGGCTACACCTTC. Together with reference TRBV12-5 and TRBJ1-2, the CDR3 gives the full variable domain: DARVTQTPRHKVTEMGQEVTMRCQPILGHNTVFWYRQTMMQGLELLAYFRNRAPLDDSGMPKDRFSAEMPDATLATLKIQPSEPRDSAVYFCAGASPPPTGSRGYTFGSGTRLTVV.

This chain connects TRBV12-3 or TRBV12-4 to TRBJ2-1; D gene unclear. The CDR3 covers 10 residues. Trimming took off 2 bases at V and 12 bases at J, with 5 bases between the two ends. As DNA, the CDR3 is TGTGCCAGCAGTTTAATTGGGCAGTTCTTC. Translation: CASSLIGQFF.

This clonotype was seen many times. The V and J genes are TRBV20-1 and TRBJ1-5; D is ambiguous. Between the trimmed V and J ends, which lost 3 bases and 2 bases, there was a span of 17 bases. CDR1 is DFQATT and CDR2 is SNEGSKA in the germline V gene (reference sequence). The CDR3 loop spans 16 amino acids. The CDR3, as DNA: TGCAGTGCTAGCAGGATCAGTGGTGAGGGCAATCAGCCCCAGCATTTT. Encoded protein: CSASRISGEGNQPQHF.

This clonotype was observed many times. This chain connects TRBV28 to TRBJ2-5; D perhaps matches TRBD1 (5 bases). The V end was cut by 9 bases, the J end by 9 bases, with 11 bases between. The CDR3 runs 10 residues. Germline lookup yields CDR1 MDHEN and CDR2 SYDVKM. In DNA form, the CDR3 reads TGTGCCAGTTCACGACAGTCCCAGTACTTC. Its translation is CASSRQSQYF.

At least ten counts were recorded for this clonotype. This chain uses TRBV20-1 with TRBJ2-7, with TRBD2 matching over 8 bases. The V gene end was trimmed by 1 base and the J gene end by 2 bases; junction bases not matched to a gene: 19. Per the germline V gene, CDR1 is DFQATT and CDR2 is SNEGSKA (reference sequence). This CDR3 contains 19 residues. The CDR3 is CSARGIGREARVSTYEQYF. CDR3 coding DNA: TGCAGTGCTAGAGGGATAGGGCGGGAGGCCCGCGTCTCAACCTACGAGCAGTACTTC.

This clonotype was observed many times. V gene TRBV20-1 combines with J gene TRBJ2-5; TRBD2 is a possible D gene (6 bases). The germline gives CDR1 DFQATT, CDR2 SNEGSKA (reference sequence). V was clipped by 2 bases and J by 2 bases, with 9 bases between them. This CDR3 region has 13 residues. The DNA for the CDR3 is TGCAGTGCTAGAATGGCGGGACAAGAGACCCAGTACTTC. Amino acid sequence: CSARMAGQETQYF.

A remark on this clonotype: It may be a read error: a sequence one base away is much more abundant. The chain links TRBV12-3 or TRBV12-4 to TRBJ1-2; D not resolved. The length of the CDR3 is 15 residues. The CDR3 bases are TGTGCCAGCGGTTTTCTGGGTGAATCTAACTATGGCTACACCTTC. Protein product: CASGFLGESNYGYTF.

This clonotype was seen at least ten times. The rearrangement uses TRBV10-3 and TRBJ2-1; tentatively, D is TRBD2 (6 bases). This CDR3 has 16 amino acids. Germline lookup yields CDR1 ENHRY and CDR2 SYGVKD. Trimming stripped 7 bases from V and 4 bases from J, with 20 bases between. The CDR3 spells CAIKSGYQAGYNEQFF. The CDR3 DNA reads TGTGCCATCAAATCAGGATACCAGGCGGGGTACAATGAGCAGTTCTTC.

As concerns this clonotype: Given a much more abundant clone one base away, this may be a read error. The rearrangement links TRBV5-5 to TRBJ2-2; no definite D call. Germline loops: CDR1 SGHKS, CDR2 YYEKEE (reference sequence). CDR3 length: 13 amino acids. V lost 6 bases and J lost 2, with 8 bases in between. The CDR3 DNA follows: TGTGCCAGCAATCTCGGAAACACCGGGGAGCTGTTTTTT. The encoded protein is CASNLGNTGELFF.

This clonotype has at least ten counts. V and J are TRBV29-1 and TRBJ2-7; the D is unclear. The germline V gene encodes CDR1 SQVTM and CDR2 ANQGSEA. V dropped 5 bases and J dropped 0 bases, with 14 bases sitting between them. This CDR3 has 14 residues. For the CDR3, the DNA is TGCAGCGTTAGGGCTACCGCGAGCTCCTACGAGCAGTACTTC. This encodes CSVRATASSYEQYF.

This clonotype was detected many times. V is TRBV11-2 and J is TRBJ2-2, with D unresolved. The CDR3 contains 14 residues. Germline CDR1 is SGHAT and CDR2 is FQNNGV. The germline V and J ends were trimmed by 1 base and 0 bases, with 3 bases remaining between them. CDR3 in DNA: TGTGCCAGCAGCTTAGTAGCGAACACCGGGGAGCTGTTTTTT. It specifies CASSLVANTGELFF.

In the case of this clonotype: Since no conserved phenylalanine or tryptophan closes the CDR3, a read error is the likely cause. The chain is built from TRBV2 and TRBJ2-5; the D gene is possibly TRBD2 (6 bases). The CDR3 contains 14 residues. CDR1 and CDR2 (germline): SNHLY, FYNNEI. Trimming removed 1 base at V and 7 bases at J, with 13 bases between. The DNA of the CDR3 is TGTGCCAGCAGTGAAGGGACTAAGCAGCGGACCCAGTACCTC. Amino acids: CASSEGTKQRTQYL.